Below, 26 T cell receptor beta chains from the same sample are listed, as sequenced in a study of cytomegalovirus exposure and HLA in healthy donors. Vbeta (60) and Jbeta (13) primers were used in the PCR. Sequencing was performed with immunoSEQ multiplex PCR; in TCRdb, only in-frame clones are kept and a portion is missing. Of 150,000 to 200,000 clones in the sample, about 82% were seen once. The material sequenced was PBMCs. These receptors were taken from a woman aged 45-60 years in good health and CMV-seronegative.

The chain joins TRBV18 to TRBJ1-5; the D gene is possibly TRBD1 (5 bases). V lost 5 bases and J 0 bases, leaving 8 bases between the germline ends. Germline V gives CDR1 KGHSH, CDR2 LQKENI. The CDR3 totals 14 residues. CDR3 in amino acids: CASSYRNSNQPQHF. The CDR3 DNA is TGTGCCAGCTCATACAGGAATAGCAATCAGCCCCAGCATTTT.

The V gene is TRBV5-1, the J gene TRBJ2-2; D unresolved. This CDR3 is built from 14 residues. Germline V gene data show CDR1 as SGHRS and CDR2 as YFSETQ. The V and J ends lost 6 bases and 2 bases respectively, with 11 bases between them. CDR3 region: CASNLAANTGELFF. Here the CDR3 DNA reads TGCGCCAGCAACCTGGCTGCCAACACCGGGGAGCTGTTTTTT.

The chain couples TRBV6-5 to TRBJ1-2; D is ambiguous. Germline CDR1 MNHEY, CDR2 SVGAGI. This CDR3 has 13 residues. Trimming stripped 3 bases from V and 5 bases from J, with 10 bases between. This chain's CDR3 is CASSYAGSYGYTF. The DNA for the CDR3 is TGTGCCAGCAGTTATGCGGGGTCGTATGGCTACACCTTC.

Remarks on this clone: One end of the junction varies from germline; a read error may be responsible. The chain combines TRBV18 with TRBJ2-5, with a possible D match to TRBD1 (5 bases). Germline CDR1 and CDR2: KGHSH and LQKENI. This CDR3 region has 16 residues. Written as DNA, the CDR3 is TGTGCCGGCTCACCACTCAGGGCAGGACAAGGGGAGACCCAGTACTTC. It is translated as CAGSPLRAGQGETQYF.

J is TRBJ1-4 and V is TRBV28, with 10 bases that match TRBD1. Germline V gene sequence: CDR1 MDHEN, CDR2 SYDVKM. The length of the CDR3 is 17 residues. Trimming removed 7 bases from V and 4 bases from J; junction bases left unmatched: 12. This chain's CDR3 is CASISGTGAFRNEKLFF. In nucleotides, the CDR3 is TGTGCCAGCATTTCCGGGACAGGGGCTTTCCGTAATGAAAAACTGTTTTTT.

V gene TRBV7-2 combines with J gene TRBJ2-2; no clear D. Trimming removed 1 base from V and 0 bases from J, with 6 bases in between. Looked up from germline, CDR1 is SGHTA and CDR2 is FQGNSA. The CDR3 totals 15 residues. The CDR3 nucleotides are TGTGCCAGCAGCTTAGGAACAACGAACACCGGGGAGCTGTTTTTT. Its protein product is CASSLGTTNTGELFF.

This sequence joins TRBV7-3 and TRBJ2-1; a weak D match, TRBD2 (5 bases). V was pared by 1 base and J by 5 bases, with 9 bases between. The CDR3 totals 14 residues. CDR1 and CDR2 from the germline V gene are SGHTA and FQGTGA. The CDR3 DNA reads TGTGCCAGCAGCTTAATGGGAGCGAACAATGAGCAGTTCTTC. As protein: CASSLMGANNEQFF.

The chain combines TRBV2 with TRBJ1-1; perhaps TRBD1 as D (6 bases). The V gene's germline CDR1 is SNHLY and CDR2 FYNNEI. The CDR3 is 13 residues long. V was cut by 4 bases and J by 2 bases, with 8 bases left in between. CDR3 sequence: CASSGQVNTEAFF. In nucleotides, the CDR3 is TGTGCCAGCAGTGGACAGGTTAACACTGAAGCTTTCTTT.

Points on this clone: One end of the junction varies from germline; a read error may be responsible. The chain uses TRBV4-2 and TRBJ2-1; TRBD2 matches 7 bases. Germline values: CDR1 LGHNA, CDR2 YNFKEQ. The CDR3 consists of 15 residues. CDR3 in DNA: TGTGCCAGCAGACAAGACACTAGCGCACTGAATGAGCAGTTCTTC. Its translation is CASRQDTSALNEQFF.

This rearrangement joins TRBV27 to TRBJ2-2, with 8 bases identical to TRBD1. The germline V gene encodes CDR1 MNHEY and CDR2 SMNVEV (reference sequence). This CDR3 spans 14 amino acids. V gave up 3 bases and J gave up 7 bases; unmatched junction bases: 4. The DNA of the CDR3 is TGTGCCAGCAGTTTGCAGGGGGCCATCGGGGAGCTGTTTTTT. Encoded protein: CASSLQGAIGELFF.

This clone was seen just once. The CDR3 reads CASSFSLAGDEQYF. CDR3 nucleotides: TGTGCCAGCAGCTTCAGCCTAGCGGGAGACGAGCAGTACTTC. This chain connects TRBV7-9 to TRBJ2-7; TRBD2 agrees at 10 bases. This CDR3 region has 14 residues. Germline CDR1 and CDR2: SEHNR and FQNEAQ (reference sequence). J lost 5 bases, V lost 3 bases, and 4 bases had no gene match. Combining the CDR3 with reference TRBV7-9 and TRBJ2-7 gives the whole variable domain DTGVSQNPRHKITKRGQNVTFRCDPISEHNRLYWYRQTLGQGPEFLTYFQNEAQLEKSRLLSDRFSAERPKGSFSTLEIQRTEQGDSAMYLCASSFSLAGDEQYFGPGTRLTVT.

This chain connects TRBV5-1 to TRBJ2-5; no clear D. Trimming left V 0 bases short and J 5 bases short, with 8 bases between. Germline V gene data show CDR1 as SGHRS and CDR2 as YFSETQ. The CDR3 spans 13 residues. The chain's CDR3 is CASSLGSRETQYF. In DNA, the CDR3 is TGCGCCAGCAGCTTGGGGTCTCGGGAGACCCAGTACTTC.

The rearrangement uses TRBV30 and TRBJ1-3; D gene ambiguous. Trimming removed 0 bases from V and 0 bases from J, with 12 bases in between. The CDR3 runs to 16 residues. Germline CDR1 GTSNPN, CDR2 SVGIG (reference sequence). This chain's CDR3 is CAWSVPGGPSGNTIYF. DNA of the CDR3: TGTGCCTGGAGTGTACCTGGCGGCCCCTCTGGAAACACCATATATTTT.

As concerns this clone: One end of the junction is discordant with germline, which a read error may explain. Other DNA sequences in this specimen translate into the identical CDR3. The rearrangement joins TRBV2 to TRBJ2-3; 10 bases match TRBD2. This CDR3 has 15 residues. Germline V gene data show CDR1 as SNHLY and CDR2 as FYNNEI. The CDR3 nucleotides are TGTGCCAGCAGTGCTTTAGCGGGAGGCACAGCTACGCAGTATTTT. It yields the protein CASSALAGGTATQYF.

For the CDR3, the DNA is TGTGCCAGCAGTGACCGGGACACCGATCCCGCGAACACCGGGGAGCTGTTTTTT. The encoded protein is CASSDRDTDPANTGELFF. V gene TRBV6-1 combines with J gene TRBJ2-2; weak D call: TRBD1 (6 bases). Germline assignment: CDR1 MNHNS and CDR2 SASEGT. The V and J ends lost 3 bases and 0 bases respectively, with 17 bases between them. The CDR3 spans 18 residues.

In nucleotides, the CDR3 is TGTGCCAGCAGTGCCCGACAGGGGGCGGGTGTTGGGCCCCAGCATTTT. Protein sequence: CASSARQGAGVGPQHF. The chain recombines TRBV28 with TRBJ1-5; 10 bases are a match to TRBD1. This CDR3 contains 16 residues. The V segment lost 5 bases and the J segment 9 bases; nucleotides outside the gene matches: 13. Germline CDR1 MDHEN, CDR2 SYDVKM.

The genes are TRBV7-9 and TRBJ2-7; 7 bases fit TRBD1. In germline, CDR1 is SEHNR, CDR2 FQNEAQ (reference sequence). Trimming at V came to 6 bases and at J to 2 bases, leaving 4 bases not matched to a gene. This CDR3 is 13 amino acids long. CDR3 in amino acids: CASRAGTAYEQYF. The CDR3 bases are TGTGCCAGCAGAGCCGGGACAGCCTACGAGCAGTACTTC.

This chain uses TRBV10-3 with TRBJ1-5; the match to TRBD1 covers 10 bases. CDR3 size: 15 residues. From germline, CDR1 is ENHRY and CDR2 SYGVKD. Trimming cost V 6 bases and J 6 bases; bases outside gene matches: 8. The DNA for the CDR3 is TGTGCCATCAGCACGACAGGGGGCGAGGGTCAGCCCCAGCATTTT. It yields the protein CAISTTGGEGQPQHF.

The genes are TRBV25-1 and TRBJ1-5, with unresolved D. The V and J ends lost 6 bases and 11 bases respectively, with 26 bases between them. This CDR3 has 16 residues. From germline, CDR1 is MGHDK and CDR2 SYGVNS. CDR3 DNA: TGTGCCAGCAGCTTCCGGGAGGACCATCTAAGGCCGGCCCAGCATTTT. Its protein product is CASSFREDHLRPAQHF.

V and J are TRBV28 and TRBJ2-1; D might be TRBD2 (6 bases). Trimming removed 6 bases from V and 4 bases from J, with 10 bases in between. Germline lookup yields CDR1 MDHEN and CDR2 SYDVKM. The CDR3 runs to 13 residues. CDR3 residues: CASRAGPYNEQFF. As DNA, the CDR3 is TGTGCCAGCAGAGCGGGCCCATACAATGAGCAGTTCTTC.

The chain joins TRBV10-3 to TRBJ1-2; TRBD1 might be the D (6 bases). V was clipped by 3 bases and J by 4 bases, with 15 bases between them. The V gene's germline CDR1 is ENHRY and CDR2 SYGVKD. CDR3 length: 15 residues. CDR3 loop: CAISDPTGTSYGYTF. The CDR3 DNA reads TGTGCCATCAGTGACCCGACAGGAACCTCCTATGGCTACACCTTC.

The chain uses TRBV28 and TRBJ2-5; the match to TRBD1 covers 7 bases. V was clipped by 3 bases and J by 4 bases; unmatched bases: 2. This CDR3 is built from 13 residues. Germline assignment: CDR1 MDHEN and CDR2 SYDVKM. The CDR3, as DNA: TGTGCCAGCAGTTTTGACAGGGTAGAGACCCAGTACTTC. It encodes CASSFDRVETQYF.

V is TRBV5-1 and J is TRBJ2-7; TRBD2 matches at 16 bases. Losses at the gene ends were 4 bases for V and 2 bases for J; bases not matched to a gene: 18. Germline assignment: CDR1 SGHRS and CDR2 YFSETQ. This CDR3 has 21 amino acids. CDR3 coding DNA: TGCGCCAGCAGCGGGGGACTAGCGGGAGGGCGCGCCGGACGTTGGACCTACGAGCAGTACTTC. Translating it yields CASSGGLAGGRAGRWTYEQYF. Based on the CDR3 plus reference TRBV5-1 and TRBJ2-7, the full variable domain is KAGVTQTPRYLIKTRGQQVTLSCSPISGHRSVSWYQQTPGQGLQFLFEYFSETQRNKGNFPGRFSGRQFSNSRSEMNVSTLELGDSALYLCASSGGLAGGRAGRWTYEQYFGPGTRLTVT.

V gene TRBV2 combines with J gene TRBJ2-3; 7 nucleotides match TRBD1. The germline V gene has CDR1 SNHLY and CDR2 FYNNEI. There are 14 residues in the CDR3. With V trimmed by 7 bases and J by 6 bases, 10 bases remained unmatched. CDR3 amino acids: CASNLRQGYDTQYF. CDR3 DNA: TGTGCCAGCAACCTACGACAGGGTTACGATACGCAGTATTTT.

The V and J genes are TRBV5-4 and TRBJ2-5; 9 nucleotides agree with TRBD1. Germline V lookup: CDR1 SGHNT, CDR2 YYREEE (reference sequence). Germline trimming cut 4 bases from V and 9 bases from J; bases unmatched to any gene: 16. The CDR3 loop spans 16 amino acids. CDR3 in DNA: TGTGCCAGCAGCGCGGGGGCGGGACAGGGAGGAAGTGCCCAGTACTTC. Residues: CASSAGAGQGGSAQYF.

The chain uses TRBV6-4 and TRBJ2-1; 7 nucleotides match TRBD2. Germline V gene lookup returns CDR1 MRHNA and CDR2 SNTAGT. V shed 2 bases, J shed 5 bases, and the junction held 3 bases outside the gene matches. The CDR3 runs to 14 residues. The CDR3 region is CASSDGLADNEQFF. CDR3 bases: TGTGCCAGCAGTGACGGTCTAGCGGACAATGAGCAGTTCTTC.